A selection of T cell receptor beta chains follows, all from one sample in a study of identical twins. TCRdb analysed the 5' RACE reads with MiXCR anew, one entry per CDR3 protein. The data contain fewer than 550,000 distinct CDR3 sequences, around 15% of them singletons. These data were also reused for a study on yellow fever vaccine responses in identical twins.

Sequencing used CD4+ T cells sorted from blood. These receptors were obtained from a woman under 30 in good health. Each CDR3 is given with its conserved first and last residue. The order of the fields is D gene, V gene, J gene, clone size, CDR3 DNA, CDR3 protein. A D gene is named only where the DNA matches it firmly. Clone sizes are given selectively: once, few, many, or a class where the clone is expanded.

>.|TRBV12-3/TRBV12-4|TRBJ2-5|many
TGTGCCAGCAGCGGTTCCGGAGAGACCCAGTACTTC
CASSGSGETQYF
>.|TRBV4-2|TRBJ2-5|.
TGTGCCAGCAGCCAAGACGGGATGGAGACCCAGTACTTC
CASSQDGMETQYF
>TRBD2|TRBV12-3/TRBV12-4|TRBJ2-2|.
TGTGCCAGCATCCCACTAGCGGGACGGACCGGGGAGCTGTTTTTT
CASIPLAGRTGELFF
>.|TRBV12-3/TRBV12-4|TRBJ1-1|many
TGTGCCAGCATCCGGGGTCCGAACACTGAAGCTTTCTTT
CASIRGPNTEAFF
>.|TRBV5-1|TRBJ1-5|.
TGCGCCAGCAGCCCCACCGGGACGACCAATCAGCCCCAGCATTTT
CASSPTGTTNQPQHF
>.|TRBV19|TRBJ2-2|.
TGTGCCAGTAGTATACTTGACAGCTCTTCGGGGGAGCTGTTTTTT
CASSILDSSSGELFF
>TRBD2|TRBV5-1|TRBJ2-1|few
TGCGCCAGCCGTTCCATCGGGACTAGCTACAATGAGCAGTTCTTC
CASRSIGTSYNEQFF
>.|TRBV5-1|TRBJ2-5|many
TGCGCCAGCAGCTTGGGGACAGACCAAGAGACCCAGTACTTC
CASSLGTDQETQYF
>.|TRBV12-3/TRBV12-4|TRBJ2-3|many
TGTGCCAGCAGTAGTTTCACAGATACGCAGTATTTT
CASSSFTDTQYF
>.|TRBV12-3/TRBV12-4|TRBJ1-3|.
TGTGCCAGCAGGTCGACAGGCTCTGGAAACACCATATATTTT
CASRSTGSGNTIYF
>.|TRBV12-3/TRBV12-4|TRBJ1-4|.
TGTGCCAGCAGTCCCATGGTGGGGCAGCAAGGTAGTGAAAAACTGTTTTTT
CASSPMVGQQGSEKLFF
>.|TRBV20-1|TRBJ2-3|.
TGCAGTGCAGAGCCCTCCACAGATACGCAGTATTTT
CSAEPSTDTQYF
>.|TRBV11-2|TRBJ2-5|.
TGTGCCAGCAGCATCCGGGACGGCGAGACCCAGTACTTC
CASSIRDGETQYF
>TRBD1|TRBV5-1|TRBJ2-3|few
TGCGCCAGCAGCCCCCCCTGGACAGGGGGCGGCCCAGATACGCAGTATTTT
CASSPPWTGGGPDTQYF
>TRBD1|TRBV10-3|TRBJ2-3|few
TGTGCCATCAGTGAGCATACAGGGGCAGGGGGCACAGATACGCAGTATTTT
CAISEHTGAGGTDTQYF
>TRBD2|TRBV7-7|TRBJ2-7|.
TGTGCCAGCAGCAGGGAGGCGGGCGGGAGGTTGTCCTTC
CASSREAGGRLSF
>.|TRBV14|TRBJ2-7|few
TGTGCCAGCAGCCAAGATACCGGGGTCTGGAACGAGCAGTACTTC
CASSQDTGVWNEQYF
>.|TRBV28|TRBJ2-1|.
TGTGCCAGCAGCCCACGCCTAAGGAATGAGCAGTTCTTC
CASSPRLRNEQFF
>TRBD2|TRBV2|TRBJ2-1|few
TGTGCCAGTCTAGACCCGGGACTAGCGATGGGTGAGCAGTTCTTC
CASLDPGLAMGEQFF
>.|TRBV18|TRBJ2-5|.
TGTGCCAGCTCAATGACGCTACAAGAGACCCAGTACTTC
CASSMTLQETQYF
>.|TRBV25-1|TRBJ1-1|.
TGTGCCAGCAGTTCGGGGGGTTTTGAAGCTTTCTTT
CASSSGGFEAFF
>TRBD2|TRBV3-1|TRBJ2-1|.
TGTGCCAGCAGCCCCGTAGCGGGAGGGCCGGGCAATGAGCAGTTCTTC
CASSPVAGGPGNEQFF
>.|TRBV9|TRBJ2-1|.
TGTGCCAGCAGCGCCCTAACCGGGACCCCGGGGGTCTTC
CASSALTGTPGVF
>.|TRBV24-1|TRBJ2-1|few
TGTGCCACCAGTGATTGGTACAATGAGCAGTTCTTC
CATSDWYNEQFF
>TRBD1|TRBV29-1|TRBJ2-1|.
TGCAGCGTTGCGGCCAGGGGGCAGTACAATGAGCAGTTCTTC
CSVAARGQYNEQFF
>TRBD1|TRBV6-1|TRBJ2-5|many
TGTGCCAGCTCCCGACAGGGACAAGAGACCCAGTACTTC
CASSRQGQETQYF
>.|TRBV7-2|TRBJ2-5|.
TGTGCCAGCAGCTTCTACAAAAGAGCAGGCGAGACCCAGTACTTC
CASSFYKRAGETQYF
>.|TRBV13|TRBJ2-3|few
TGTGCCAGCAGCTTACTCCGGGGGGCAACAGATACGCAGTATTTT
CASSLLRGATDTQYF
>TRBD2|TRBV10-3|TRBJ2-3|.
TGTGCCATCAGTGAGTCACTAGCGGGAGGGTATGCAGATACGCAGTATTTT
CAISESLAGGYADTQYF
>TRBD2|TRBV9|TRBJ2-3|few
TGTGCCAGCAGCGTACAGACTAGCACCGGAGAGGGGACCACAGATACGCAGTATTTT
CASSVQTSTGEGTTDTQYF
>TRBD2|TRBV9|TRBJ2-1|few
TGTGCCAGCAGCGTAGATCTGGGACTAGCGTTTAATGAGCAGTTCTTC
CASSVDLGLAFNEQFF
>.|TRBV15|TRBJ2-4|few
TGTGCCACCAGCAGAAAGGGTGGGGAAATAGCCAAAAACATTCAGTACTTC
CATSRKGGEIAKNIQYF
>TRBD2|TRBV2|TRBJ2-3|.
TGTGCCACGACTAGCGGGAGGCGTGGGGTAGTTACGCAGTATTTT
CATTSGRRGVVTQYF
>.|TRBV3-1|TRBJ1-2|.
TGTGCCAGCAGCACTCAAGGGGGCTACACCTTC
CASSTQGGYTF
>.|TRBV5-5|TRBJ2-3|few
TGTGCCAGCAGCTGGCTGGGGGTATCGGATACGCAGTATTTT
CASSWLGVSDTQYF
>.|TRBV5-1|TRBJ2-7|few
TGCGCCAGCAGCTTGGAGGTCTCCCACGAGCAGTACTTC
CASSLEVSHEQYF
>TRBD1|TRBV12-3/TRBV12-4|TRBJ1-1|few
TGTGCCAGCAACCACAGGGGACGGACTGAAGCTTTCTTT
CASNHRGRTEAFF
>TRBD2|TRBV19|TRBJ2-1|few
TGTGCCAGTAGTCCCGGGACTAGCTGGGTCAATGAGCAGTTCTTC
CASSPGTSWVNEQFF
>.|TRBV18|TRBJ2-7|few
TGTGCCAGCTCACCAGGGGCAGCGGTTAGCTCCTACGAGCAGTACTTC
CASSPGAAVSSYEQYF
>.|TRBV10-3|TRBJ2-3|.
TGTGCCATCAGTGCAGACCAAGCGGGACAAGATACGCAGTATTTT
CAISADQAGQDTQYF
>TRBD1|TRBV20-1|TRBJ2-3|.
TGCAGTGCTAGAGCGTGGGACAGGGATATAGATACGCAGTATTTT
CSARAWDRDIDTQYF
>TRBD1|TRBV2|TRBJ2-7|few
TGTGCCAGCAGGGGGGACAGCTCCTACGAGCAGTACTTC
CASRGDSSYEQYF
>.|TRBV2|TRBJ2-7|.
TGTGCCAGCAGCCCCTCTGGCCTCAGCTCCTACGAGCAGTACTTC
CASSPSGLSSYEQYF
>TRBD2|TRBV20-1|TRBJ2-1|few
TGCAGTGCTAGCCCTAGCGGGGGCAATGAGCAGTTCTTC
CSASPSGGNEQFF
>.|TRBV2|TRBJ1-2|few
TGTTCCAGCGGGCCTGTCATGGACTATGGCTACACCTTC
CSSGPVMDYGYTF
>TRBD2|TRBV4-1|TRBJ2-5|.
TGCGCCAGCAGCCAGATCGGTAGCGGGGGGTACCAAGAGACCCAGTACTTC
CASSQIGSGGYQETQYF
>TRBD2|TRBV5-1|TRBJ2-7|.
TGCGCCAGCAGCTTTGTGACTAGCGGGGGCTACGAGCAGTACTTC
CASSFVTSGGYEQYF
>.|TRBV10-3|TRBJ1-5|few
TGTGCCATCAGTCGCGAGGGGGATCAGCCCCAGCATTTT
CAISREGDQPQHF
>TRBD2|TRBV2|TRBJ2-1|.
TGTGCCAGCACCCCGGGAGGTAGTTGGAATGAGCAGTTCTTC
CASTPGGSWNEQFF
>TRBD1|TRBV29-1|TRBJ2-7|.
TGCAGCGTCGGGACAGGGGTCCACGAGCAGTACTTC
CSVGTGVHEQYF